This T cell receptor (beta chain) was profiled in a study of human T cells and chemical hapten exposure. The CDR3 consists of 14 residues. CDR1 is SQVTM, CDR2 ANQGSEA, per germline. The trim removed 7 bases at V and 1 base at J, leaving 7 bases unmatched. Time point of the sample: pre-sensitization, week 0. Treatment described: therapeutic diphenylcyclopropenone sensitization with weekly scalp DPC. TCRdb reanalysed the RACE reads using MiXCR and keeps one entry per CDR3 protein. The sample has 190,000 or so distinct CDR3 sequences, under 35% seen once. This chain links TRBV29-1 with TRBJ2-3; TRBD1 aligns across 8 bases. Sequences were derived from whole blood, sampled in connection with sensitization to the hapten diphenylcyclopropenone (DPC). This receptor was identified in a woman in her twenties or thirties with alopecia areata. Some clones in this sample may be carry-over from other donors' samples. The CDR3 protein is CSAAGTGRTDTQYF. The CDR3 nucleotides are TGCAGCGCTGCGGGGACAGGCCGCACAGATACGCAGTATTTT.